Each of the 13 T cell receptor beta chains below was sequenced from the same sample in a study of T cells in Graves' hyperthyroidism and ophthalmopathy. Amplified regions were TCR beta CDR3 sequences from RNA transcripts. A set of HTBI primers served as the primers for a first-round RT-PCR of the TCR CDR3. TCRdb called the multiplex PCR reads again in MiXCR, with one record for every CDR3 protein. In the table there are hundreds of thousands of distinct CDR3 sequences, more than 12% of which are singletons. The material sequenced was blood. Receptor source: a woman in her forties or fifties with Graves' ophthalmopathy.

In its sample, this clonotype was seen many times. The gene calls are TRBV20-1 and TRBJ2-3; D gene uncertain. CDR3 length equals 11 residues. V was trimmed by 5 bases and J by 6 bases, leaving 9 bases between them. Looked up from germline, CDR1 is DFQATT and CDR2 is SNEGSKA (reference sequence). CDR3 loop: CSAAGADTQYF. CDR3 DNA sequence: TGCAGTGCTGCCGGAGCCGATACGCAGTATTTT.

This clonotype showed up just a few times. This rearrangement joins TRBV7-2 to TRBJ2-7, with a tentative D call TRBD2 (5 bases). This CDR3 spans 13 amino acids. Germline CDR1 SGHTA, CDR2 FQGNSA. The germline V and J ends were trimmed by 3 bases and 6 bases, with 12 bases remaining between them. DNA of the CDR3: TGTGCCAGCAGCTTTGTGGAAGGAGGCGAGCAGTACTTC. This codes for CASSFVEGGEQYF. Drawing the rest from reference TRBV7-2 and TRBJ2-7, the complete variable domain is GAGVSQSPSNKVTEKGKDVELRCDPISGHTALYWYRQSLGQGLEFLIYFQGNSAPDKSGLPSDRFSAERTGGSVSTLTIQRTQQEDSAVYLCASSFVEGGEQYFGPGTRLTVT.

There are many counts of this clonotype. The chain links TRBV7-2 to TRBJ1-2; D is unclear. Germline-derived CDR1 and CDR2 are SGHTA and FQGNSA. Trimming cost V 4 bases and J 2 bases, with 11 bases left between them. The CDR3 length is 14 residues. The CDR3 DNA follows: TGTGCCAGCAGCTCTTTTACAGCAAACTATGGCTACACCTTC. Residues: CASSSFTANYGYTF.

The rearrangement links TRBV6-1 to TRBJ2-7; D may match TRBD1 or TRBD2 (6 bases each). Deletions cut 6 bases from V and 4 bases from J, with 16 bases between. This CDR3 contains 14 residues. The V gene's germline CDR1 is MNHNS and CDR2 SASEGT. The CDR3 DNA is TGTGCCAGCAGCCACGGGGGCCAAGGGTACGAGCAGTACTTC. It yields the protein CASSHGGQGYEQYF.

This clonotype has a handful of counts. The rearrangement links TRBV6-4 to TRBJ2-1, with 8 nucleotides matching TRBD2. Trimming at V came to 6 bases and at J to 0 bases, leaving 10 bases not matched to a gene. The CDR3 loop spans 17 amino acids. Looked up from germline, CDR1 is MRHNA and CDR2 is SNTAGT. The CDR3, as DNA: TGTGCCAGCAGAGACCATAGGACTAGCTCCTCCTACAATGAGCAGTTCTTC. Protein product: CASRDHRTSSSYNEQFF.

There are a few counts of this clonotype. J is TRBJ1-3 and V is TRBV19; 8 bases align to TRBD1. Germline CDR1 reads LNHDA; CDR2 reads SQIVND (reference sequence). The CDR3 has 15 amino acids. Germline trimming cut 4 bases from V and 0 bases from J; bases unmatched to any gene: 2. The CDR3 sequence: CASSKDRVSGNTIYF. The CDR3 bases are TGTGCCAGTAGTAAGGACAGGGTCTCTGGAAACACCATATATTTT.

This clonotype was recorded many times. The chain joins TRBV2 to TRBJ2-2, with 7 bases matching TRBD1. In germline, CDR1 is SNHLY, CDR2 FYNNEI. The CDR3 spans 16 residues. Unmatched junction bases numbered 4, after V lost 0 bases and J lost 3 bases. CDR3 in DNA: TGTGCCAGCAGTGAAGCAGGGGGCGCCGACACCGGGGAGCTGTTTTTT. It translates to CASSEAGGADTGELFF.

This clonotype showed up many times. The V gene is TRBV3-1, the J gene TRBJ1-6; D uncertain. Germline loops: CDR1 LGHDT, CDR2 YNNKEL (reference sequence). The CDR3 consists of 14 residues. V was trimmed by 2 bases and J by 8 bases, leaving 10 bases between them. CDR3 in DNA: TGTGCCAGCAGCCAAAAGATGGGGTATTCACCCCTCCACTTT. Protein sequence: CASSQKMGYSPLHF.

This clonotype was counted a few times. The rearrangement uses TRBV9 and TRBJ2-3; D might be TRBD1 or TRBD2, each matching 5 bases. The CDR3 sequence is 16 residues long. V was shortened by 6 bases and J by 2 bases, with 19 bases between the two germline ends. Per the germline V gene, CDR1 is SGDLS and CDR2 is YYNGEE. The CDR3 DNA reads TGTGCCAGCACCCCCGGGGCCCATTACCCCACAGATACGCAGTATTTT. It yields the protein CASTPGAHYPTDTQYF.

This clonotype has at least ten counts. The V gene is TRBV29-1, the J gene TRBJ2-7; D remains ambiguous. This CDR3 has 16 amino acids. The V gene's germline CDR1 is SQVTM and CDR2 ANQGSEA. The germline V and J ends were trimmed by 4 bases and 1 base, with 20 bases remaining between them. This CDR3 is CSVAGSPTRISYEQYF. Written as DNA, the CDR3 is TGCAGCGTTGCCGGCAGCCCGACAAGGATTTCCTACGAGCAGTACTTC.

This clonotype was counted many times. V and J are TRBV7-9 and TRBJ1-2; D is perhaps TRBD1 (5 bases). The germline V and J ends were trimmed by 6 bases and 5 bases, with 13 bases remaining between them. Germline loops: CDR1 SEHNR, CDR2 FQNEAQ (reference sequence). The CDR3 is made up of 13 amino acids. CDR3 nucleotides: TGTGCCAGCAGAAATGGGGGGATTTATGGCTACACCTTC. Translating gives CASRNGGIYGYTF. Drawing the rest from reference TRBV7-9 and TRBJ1-2, the complete variable domain is DTGVSQNPRHKITKRGQNVTFRCDPISEHNRLYWYRQTLGQGPEFLTYFQNEAQLEKSRLLSDRFSAERPKGSFSTLEIQRTEQGDSAMYLCASRNGGIYGYTFGSGTRLTVV.

This clonotype was recorded a few times. The V call is TRBV7-2, the J call TRBJ1-2; tentative D call: TRBD1 (5 bases). Germline V gene lookup returns CDR1 SGHTA and CDR2 FQGNSA. CDR3 length: 13 residues. The ends were cut back, 8 bases at V and 4 bases at J, with 14 bases in the middle. The CDR3 bases are TGTGCCAGCGGCTCAGGACACGGCTATGGCTACACCTTC. Translation gives CASGSGHGYGYTF.

This clonotype was observed many times. The CDR3 bases are TGTGCCAGCAGCCCGGTCAGCACAGATACGCAGTATTTT. Its translation is CASSPVSTDTQYF. The chain combines TRBV14 with TRBJ2-3, with no clear D. The CDR3 runs 13 residues. Looked up from germline, CDR1 is SGHDN and CDR2 is FVKESK. Trimming removed 4 bases from V and 0 bases from J, with 5 bases in between.